The present entry profiles one T cell receptor (beta chain) with its context. Its antigen remains unknown. The record originates from a study of T cell repertoires in cytomegalovirus infection. Study-wide background: Public TCR beta signatures marked donors with CMV infection and the matching HLA. Study observations and caveats: Dominating the ex vivo response were HLA-C-restricted CMV-specific TCR beta clonotypes. People with CMV and the relevant HLA were identified by cumulative public TCR beta family frequency.

TCRdb fed the reads into MiXCR, producing one record per CDR3 protein. The sample records around 180,000 distinct CDR3 sequences, roughly a fifth being singletons. The V and J ends lost 6 bases and 4 bases, in that order; junction bases with no gene match: 13. Germline V CDR1 and CDR2: DFQATT, SNEGSKA (reference sequence). The CDR3 is 17 residues long. Sample: PBMCs. J is TRBJ1-5 and V is TRBV20-1; the match to TRBD1 covers 12 bases. The sequence derives from a human donor in good health (CMV status not recorded). Some clones in this sample may be carry-over from other donors' samples. CDR3 DNA: TGCAGTGCCTATGCCTCCCGGGACAGGGGGCGGAATCAGCCCCAGCATTTT. Its translation: CSAYASRDRGRNQPQHF.